This T cell receptor beta chain was found in a study of T-cell reconstitution after alpha-beta-depleted transplantation in children. The V gene's germline CDR1 is LGHNA and CDR2 YSLEER. The CDR3 covers 15 residues. Deletions cut 1 base from V and 4 bases from J, with 14 bases between. This clonotype appeared many times. The target antigen is unknown. As it was prepared, the TCRbeta library received unique molecular identifiers. MiXCR, applied by TCRdb to the PCR reads, yields one record per CDR3 protein. The data show approximately 32,000 distinct CDR3 sequences, roughly 6.5% seen once. Study results and limitations: Some patients' high day-60 TCRbeta diversity was attributed to recipient cells surviving conditioning. It was reported that alpha-beta T cells came from several hundred expanded graft clones (about two months after transplant).

The V and J genes are TRBV4-3 and TRBJ2-7; D not certain. The TCR sequence derives from a child younger than two who had a stem cell transplant for acute myeloid leukemia, so the T cells may come from the graft donor. Sample: peripheral blood, taken 60 days after TCRalphabeta/CD19-depleted stem cell transplant. Written as DNA, the CDR3 is TGCGCCAGCAGCCAAGTTTCCACAGCCCCGTACGAGCAGTACTTC. Translating gives CASSQVSTAPYEQYF.